The rows below give T cell receptor beta chains drawn from one sample of a study of T cell responses to AZD1222 COVID-19 vaccine. Libraries were prepared by immunoSEQ multiplex PCR; TCRdb keeps only in-frame clonotypes and omits some of them. The table records approximately 190,000 clones, 80% to 95% of them present only once. Sequencing was performed on peripheral blood, taken on day 0 of AZD1222 vaccination. The receptors here all came from an adult in good health. Each CDR3 is given with its conserved first and last residue. The D gene is left open where the match is weak. Clone size is given for some rows only: seen once, a few or many times, or a class if the clone is expanded.

j_call d_call clone_size v_call cdr3_nt cdr3_aa
TRBJ1-5 NA NA TRBV11-1 TGTGCCAGCAGCGGACCCAGAGGGAATCAGCCCCAGCATTTT CASSGPRGNQPQHF
TRBJ1-1 NA NA TRBV4-1 TGCGCCAGCAGCCAAGTTTTCTACAGGGTCAGCGGCCGAAGGAACACTGAAGCTTTCTTT CASSQVFYRVSGRRNTEAFF
TRBJ2-3 NA NA TRBV5-1 TGCGCCAGCAGAGTCGTAGGAACAGATACGCAGTATTTT CASRVVGTDTQYF
TRBJ2-3 TRBD1 once TRBV5-1 TGCGCCAGCAGCTCCGGGACAGGTGTAGATACGCAGTATTTT CASSSGTGVDTQYF
TRBJ1-2 TRBD1 NA TRBV6-1 TGTGCCAGCAGTGACCGGACAGGGAATGGCTACACCTTC CASSDRTGNGYTF
TRBJ2-5 NA NA TRBV11-2 TGTGCCAGCAGGCAACCTCGGACGGGAACAGAGACCCAGTACTTC CASRQPRTGTETQYF
TRBJ2-3 NA once TRBV7-8 TGTGCCGTAACCCCCCTAAGGGCCCGCAGCACAGATACGCAGTATTTT CAVTPLRARSTDTQYF
TRBJ2-7 NA NA TRBV18 TGTGCCAGCTCACCACGGGCGACAGCCTCCTACGAGCAGTACTTC CASSPRATASYEQYF
TRBJ2-7 TRBD1 NA TRBV7-2 TGTGCCAGCAGCTTATCCCGGGACAGCTACGAGCAGTACTTC CASSLSRDSYEQYF
TRBJ2-2 NA NA TRBV30 TGTGCCTGGCGCTTAAACACCGGGGAGCTGTTTTTT CAWRLNTGELFF
TRBJ2-1 TRBD2 NA TRBV9 TGTGCCAGCATTAAAGGTGTTACGGCGGGGGGGCTCAATGAGCAGTTCTTC CASIKGVTAGGLNEQFF
TRBJ2-3 NA NA TRBV10-3 TGTGCCATCAGTGAGTCGACACAAACAGATACGCAGTATTTT CAISESTQTDTQYF
TRBJ2-7 TRBD1 once TRBV29-1 TGCAGCGTTGAGCTCCGGGACAGGGCGTATGGCGAGCAGTACTTC CSVELRDRAYGEQYF
TRBJ1-1 NA NA TRBV7-2 TGTGCCAGCAGCTTAGATGTTGTTCGAGCTTTCTTT CASSLDVVRAFF
TRBJ1-6 NA NA TRBV18 TGTGCCAGCTCCGAGGGGTCGGCTTCACCCCTCCACTTT CASSEGSASPLHF
TRBJ1-1 NA once TRBV7-9 TGTGCCAGCATCGGGGGGCGCAACACTGAAGCTTTCTTT CASIGGRNTEAFF
TRBJ1-4 TRBD1 NA TRBV5-1 TGCGCCAGCAACCCGGGAGGGGGCAGGGAAAAACTGTTTTTT CASNPGGGREKLFF
TRBJ1-1 NA NA TRBV7-3 TGTGCCAGCAAACCCAAACAGGATCTGAACACTGAAGCTTTCTTT CASKPKQDLNTEAFF
TRBJ1-6 NA NA TRBV7-2 TGTGCCAGCAGCTTAGTGCTCAGGTTCCGAAATTCACCCCTCCACTTT CASSLVLRFRNSPLHF
TRBJ1-4 NA NA TRBV25-1 TGTGCCAGCAGTGAATACGAATTTGGCGAAAAACTGTTTTTT CASSEYEFGEKLFF
TRBJ1-1 NA NA TRBV20-1 TGCAGTGCTAGAGTGGGAGGGGAAGCTTTCTTT CSARVGGEAFF
TRBJ1-5 NA NA TRBV7-9 TGTGCCAGCAGCTTAGGAGGGTTGGGCAATCAGCCCCAGCATTTT CASSLGGLGNQPQHF
TRBJ2-1 TRBD1 NA TRBV10-2 TGCGCCAGCAGTTGGGGGACAGACGACAATGAGCAGTTCTTC CASSWGTDDNEQFF
TRBJ2-3 NA NA TRBV12-3/TRBV12-4 TGTGCCAGCAGAAAGGGGGAGGGGGATACGCAGTATTTT CASRKGEGDTQYF
TRBJ1-4 TRBD1 NA TRBV19 TGTGCCAGTAGTACGGACAGGGAGGGGAAACTGTTTTTT CASSTDREGKLFF
TRBJ1-2 NA NA TRBV3-1/TRBV3-2 TGTGCCAGCAGCCAACATTTATCTGATGGCTACACCTTC CASSQHLSDGYTF
TRBJ1-1 TRBD1 NA TRBV18 TGTGCCAGCTCACGCCTTGAGTGGGGACAGGCGATGAACACTGAAGCTTTCTTT CASSRLEWGQAMNTEAFF
TRBJ1-1 NA NA TRBV11-3 TGTGCCAGCAGCTTATTGTCCGACACTGAAGCTTTCTTT CASSLLSDTEAFF
TRBJ1-1 NA NA TRBV5-1 TGCGCCAGCAGCTTGGGGCCGAACACTGAAGCTTTCTTT CASSLGPNTEAFF
TRBJ1-1 TRBD1 once TRBV7-3 TGTGCCAGCGGCCACAGGGGAGCTGAAGCTTTCTTT CASGHRGAEAFF
TRBJ1-1 NA NA TRBV5-4 TGTGCCAGCAGCCTAACAAGGAACACTGAAGCTTTCTTT CASSLTRNTEAFF
TRBJ2-2 TRBD1 NA TRBV19 TGTGCCAGTAGTATGACAGGGTGGGCCGGGGAGCTGTTTTTT CASSMTGWAGELFF
TRBJ1-1 TRBD1 few TRBV6-5 TGTGCCAGCAGTCTCGACAGGGCAAACACTGAAGCTTTCTTT CASSLDRANTEAFF
TRBJ1-2 NA NA TRBV19 TGTGCCAGTAGTAAGCCGCCGGTACCTAGCTATGGCTACACCTTC CASSKPPVPSYGYTF
TRBJ2-1 NA NA TRBV13 TGTGCCAGCAGCTTGGGACTCTCCTACAATGAGCAGTTCTTC CASSLGLSYNEQFF
TRBJ1-4 TRBD1 NA TRBV5-1 TGCGCCAGCAGCACCTCTCAGGGGGGACGGGAAAAACTGTTTTTT CASSTSQGGREKLFF
TRBJ2-1 TRBD2 once TRBV12-5 TGTGCTAGTGGTCCTGGTACGGATAGCGGGGGGTGGGATGAGCAGTTCTTC CASGPGTDSGGWDEQFF
TRBJ1-5 NA NA TRBV27 TGTGCCAGCAGCGCTCGGGACGGCTATAGCAATCAGCCCCAGCATTTT CASSARDGYSNQPQHF
TRBJ2-2 NA NA TRBV7-9 TGTGCCAGCAGTTCTGGACCACGAAACACCGGGGAGCTGTTTTTT CASSSGPRNTGELFF
TRBJ1-6 NA NA TRBV28 TGTGCCAGCAGTCAGACCTTCAGGGACCTCCACTTT CASSQTFRDLHF
TRBJ1-2 NA NA TRBV27 TGTGCCAGCAGTTCCCATCAGGGGCGAGGCTATGGCTACACCTTC CASSSHQGRGYGYTF
TRBJ1-5 NA NA TRBV6-5 TGTGCCAGCAGTTACCGTAGGGACAATCAGCCCCAGCATTTT CASSYRRDNQPQHF
TRBJ2-2 TRBD2 NA TRBV2 TGTGCCAGCAGGGGCGCGCGGGGGAAGACCGGGGAGCTGTTTTTT CASRGARGKTGELFF
TRBJ2-1 TRBD1 NA TRBV24-1 TGTGCCACCAGTGAAACGACAGGGCGAGCCTACAATGAGCAGTTCTTC CATSETTGRAYNEQFF
TRBJ1-3 NA NA TRBV6-6 TGTGCCAGCAGTGAAGGAAACACCATATATTTT CASSEGNTIYF
TRBJ1-3 NA NA TRBV19 TGTGCCAGTAGTATCCCAGGGGTGGCCTCATCTGGAAACACCATATATTTT CASSIPGVASSGNTIYF
TRBJ2-7 NA NA TRBV7-2 TGTGCCAGCAGCTTATACCCAGGGAGCTCCTACGAGCAGTACTTC CASSLYPGSSYEQYF
TRBJ1-2 NA NA TRBV19 TGTGCCAGTAGTCCCTTGACATTGGGCGGCTACACCTTC CASSPLTLGGYTF
TRBJ1-1 NA NA TRBV6-1 TGTGCCAGCACCCCAAACGGGAACACTGAAGCTTTCTTT CASTPNGNTEAFF
TRBJ2-1 NA NA TRBV9 TGTGCCAGCGGGAGGAGGGTTAATGAGCAGTTCTTC CASGRRVNEQFF
TRBJ1-5 NA NA TRBV27 TGTGCCAGCAGTCCTACAGGGTGGTATAATCAGCCCCAGCATTTT CASSPTGWYNQPQHF
TRBJ1-1 TRBD1 NA TRBV28 TGTGCCAGCAGCCCTCAGGGGGCGCGGACTGAAGCTTTCTTT CASSPQGARTEAFF
TRBJ2-3 TRBD2 once TRBV5-1 TGCGCCAGCAGCGTGAGCGGGGGGATCGCAGATACGCAGTATTTT CASSVSGGIADTQYF
TRBJ1-6 TRBD1 NA TRBV28 TGTGCCAGCACCGGGACAGGGGGTAATCTTAGGAATTCACCCCTCCACTTT CASTGTGGNLRNSPLHF
TRBJ2-2 NA NA TRBV7-9 TGTGCCAGCAGCAGCCCCGGTAACACCGGGGAGCTGTTTTTT CASSSPGNTGELFF